This T cell receptor (beta chain) derives from a study of T cell changes during pregnancy in multiple sclerosis. Germline V gene lookup returns CDR1 LGHNT and CDR2 FRNRAP. After removal of 0 bases from V and 5 bases from J, the junction contained 8 bases not matched to a gene. The length of the CDR3 is 16 residues. Clones were sequenced by immunoSEQ multiplex PCR, and TCRdb holds only the in-frame ones, with some missing. The top ten hold 0.58% of the sample, which has tens of thousands of clones, roughly 94% seen once. The chain carries TRBV12-5 and TRBJ1-2, with 8 bases aligning to TRBD1. The TCR comes from a female donor with multiple sclerosis, enrolled in a pregnancy study. The specimen comprised CD4+ T cells from peripheral blood mononuclear cells, sampled in the second trimester of pregnancy. The CDR3 here is CASGLVLGTGRYGYTF. The CDR3 coding sequence is TGTGCTAGTGGTTTGGTACTCGGGACAGGACGGTATGGCTACACCTTC.